The T cell receptor beta chain under discussion was sequenced for a study of technical replicates of blood from a handful of donors. Produced via immunoSEQ multiplex PCR; TCRdb's table is partial and in-frame only. This sample yields 80,000 to 100,000 clones, of which around 96% are seen a single time; approximately 0.33% belongs to the top ten. Germline-derived CDR1 and CDR2 are MDHEN and SYDVKM. This CDR3 region has 13 residues. The V end was cut by 3 bases, the J end by 8 bases, with 10 bases between. The clonotype comes from a human donor in good health. Sample: T cells isolated from PBMCs. The chain has TRBV28 and TRBJ1-4; maybe TRBD1 (5 bases). This chain's CDR3 is CASSFRQLEKLFF. Written as DNA, the CDR3 is TGTGCCAGCAGTTTTCGACAGCTGGAAAAACTGTTTTTT.